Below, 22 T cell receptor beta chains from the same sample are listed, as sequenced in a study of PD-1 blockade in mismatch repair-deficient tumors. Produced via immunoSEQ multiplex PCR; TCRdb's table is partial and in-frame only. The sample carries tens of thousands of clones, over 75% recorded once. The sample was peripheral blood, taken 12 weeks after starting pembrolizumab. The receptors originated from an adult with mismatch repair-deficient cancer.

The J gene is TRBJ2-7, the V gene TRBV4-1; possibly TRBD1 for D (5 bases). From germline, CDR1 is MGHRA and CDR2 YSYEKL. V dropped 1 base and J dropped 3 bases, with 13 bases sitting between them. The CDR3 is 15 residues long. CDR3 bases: TGCGCCAGCAGCCAAGGGGGCTCTGTAGTCTACGAGCAGTACTTC. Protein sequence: CASSQGGSVVYEQYF.

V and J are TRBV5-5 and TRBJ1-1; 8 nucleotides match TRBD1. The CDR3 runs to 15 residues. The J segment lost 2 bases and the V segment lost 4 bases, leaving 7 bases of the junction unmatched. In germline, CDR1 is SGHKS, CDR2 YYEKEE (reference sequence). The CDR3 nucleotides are TGTGCCAGCAGCCCCCGGACAGGGATTAACACTGAAGCTTTCTTT. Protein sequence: CASSPRTGINTEAFF. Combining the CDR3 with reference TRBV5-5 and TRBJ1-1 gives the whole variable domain DAGVTQSPTHLIKTRGQQVTLRCSPISGHKSVSWYQQVLGQGPQFIFQYYEKEERGRGNFPDRFSARQFPNYSSELNVNALLLGDSALYLCASSPRTGINTEAFFGQGTRLTVV.

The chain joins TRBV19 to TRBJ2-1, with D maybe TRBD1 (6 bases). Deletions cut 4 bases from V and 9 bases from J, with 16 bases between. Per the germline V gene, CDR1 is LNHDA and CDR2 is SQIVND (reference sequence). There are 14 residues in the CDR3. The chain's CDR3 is CASSTPLTGTEQFF. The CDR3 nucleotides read TGTGCCAGTAGTACCCCCCTAACAGGGACTGAGCAGTTCTTC.

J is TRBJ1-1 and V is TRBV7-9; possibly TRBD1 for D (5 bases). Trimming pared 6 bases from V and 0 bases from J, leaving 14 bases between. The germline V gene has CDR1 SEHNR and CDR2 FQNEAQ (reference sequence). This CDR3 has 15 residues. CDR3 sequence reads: CASSPWRGMNTEAFF. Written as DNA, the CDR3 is TGTGCCAGCAGTCCGTGGCGGGGGATGAACACTGAAGCTTTCTTT.

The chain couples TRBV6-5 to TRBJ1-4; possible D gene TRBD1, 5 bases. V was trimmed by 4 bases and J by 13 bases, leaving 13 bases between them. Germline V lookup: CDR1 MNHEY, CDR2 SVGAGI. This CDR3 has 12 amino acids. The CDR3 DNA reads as TGTGCCAGCAGTTCCCGGGACCAAAGACTGTTTTTT. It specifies CASSSRDQRLFF.

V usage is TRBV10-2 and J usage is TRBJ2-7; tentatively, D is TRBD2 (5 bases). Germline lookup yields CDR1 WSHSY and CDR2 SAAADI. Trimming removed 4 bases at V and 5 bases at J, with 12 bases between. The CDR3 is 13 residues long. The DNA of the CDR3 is TGCGCCAGCAGTGTAGGGAGTTGGAACGAGCAGTACTTC. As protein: CASSVGSWNEQYF.

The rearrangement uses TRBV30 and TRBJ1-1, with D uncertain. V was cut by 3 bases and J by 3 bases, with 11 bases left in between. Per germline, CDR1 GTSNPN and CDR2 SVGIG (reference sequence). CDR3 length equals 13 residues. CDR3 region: CAWRDQPDTEAFF. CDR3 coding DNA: TGTGCCTGGAGAGACCAACCCGACACTGAAGCTTTCTTT.

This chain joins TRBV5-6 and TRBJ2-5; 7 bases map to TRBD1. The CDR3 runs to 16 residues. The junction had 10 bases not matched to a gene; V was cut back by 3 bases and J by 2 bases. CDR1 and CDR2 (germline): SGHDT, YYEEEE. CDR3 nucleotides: TGTGCCAGCAGCTACTCAGGGGGAAGTGGGCAAGAGACCCAGTACTTC. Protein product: CASSYSGGSGQETQYF.

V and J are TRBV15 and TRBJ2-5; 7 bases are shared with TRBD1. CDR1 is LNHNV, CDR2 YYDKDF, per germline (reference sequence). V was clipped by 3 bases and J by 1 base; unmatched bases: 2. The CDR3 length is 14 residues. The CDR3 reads CATSSTGVQETQYF. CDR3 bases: TGTGCCACCAGCAGCACAGGGGTCCAAGAGACCCAGTACTTC.

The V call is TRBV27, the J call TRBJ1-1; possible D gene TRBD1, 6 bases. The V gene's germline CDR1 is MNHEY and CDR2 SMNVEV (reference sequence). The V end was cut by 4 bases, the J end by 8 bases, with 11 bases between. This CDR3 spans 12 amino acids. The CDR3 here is CASSSYGTEAFF. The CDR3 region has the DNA TGTGCCAGCAGTTCGTACGGGACAGAAGCTTTCTTT.

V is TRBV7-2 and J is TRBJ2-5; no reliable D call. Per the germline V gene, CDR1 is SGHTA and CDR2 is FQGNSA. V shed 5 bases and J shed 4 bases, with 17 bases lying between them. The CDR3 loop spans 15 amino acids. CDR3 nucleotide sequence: TGTGCCAGCAGCGGAGCCTCTGGGGTTGTAGAGACCCAGTACTTC. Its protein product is CASSGASGVVETQYF.

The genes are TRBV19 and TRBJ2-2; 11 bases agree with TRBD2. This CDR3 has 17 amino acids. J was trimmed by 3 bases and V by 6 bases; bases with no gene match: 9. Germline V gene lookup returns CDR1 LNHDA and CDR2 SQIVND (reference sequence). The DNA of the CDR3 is TGTGCCAGTAGAAAAAATAGCGGGAGGGCCCACACCGGGGAGCTGTTTTTT. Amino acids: CASRKNSGRAHTGELFF.

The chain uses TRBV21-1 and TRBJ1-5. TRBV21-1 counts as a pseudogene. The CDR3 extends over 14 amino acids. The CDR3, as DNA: TGTGCCAGCAGCTCCCTAGGGAGAAATCAGCCCCAGCATTTT. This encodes CASSSLGRNQPQHF.

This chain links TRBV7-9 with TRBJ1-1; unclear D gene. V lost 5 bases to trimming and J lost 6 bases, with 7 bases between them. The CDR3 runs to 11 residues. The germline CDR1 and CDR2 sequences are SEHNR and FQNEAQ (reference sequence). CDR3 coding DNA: TGTGCCAGCAGCCAGGCCCCTGAAGCTTTCTTT. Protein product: CASSQAPEAFF.

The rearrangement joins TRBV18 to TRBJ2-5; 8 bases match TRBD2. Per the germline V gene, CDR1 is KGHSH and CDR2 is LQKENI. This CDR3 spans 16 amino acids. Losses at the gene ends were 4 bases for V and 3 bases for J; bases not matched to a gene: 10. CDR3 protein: CASSRSSGYREETQYF. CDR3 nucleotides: TGTGCCAGCTCACGATCTAGCGGGTATCGAGAAGAGACCCAGTACTTC.

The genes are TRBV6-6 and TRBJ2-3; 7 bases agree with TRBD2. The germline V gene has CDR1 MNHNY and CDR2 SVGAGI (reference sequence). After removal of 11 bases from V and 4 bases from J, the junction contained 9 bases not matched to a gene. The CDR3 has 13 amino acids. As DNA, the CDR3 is TGTGCCGCGGGAGTCCGAGGGGCAGATACGCAGTATTTT. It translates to CAAGVRGADTQYF.

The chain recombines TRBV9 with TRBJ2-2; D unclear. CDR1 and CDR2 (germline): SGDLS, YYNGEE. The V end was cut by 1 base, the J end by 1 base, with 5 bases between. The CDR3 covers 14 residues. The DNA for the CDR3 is TGTGCCAGCAGCGTATCCCAGAACACCGGGGAGCTGTTTTTT. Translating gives CASSVSQNTGELFF.

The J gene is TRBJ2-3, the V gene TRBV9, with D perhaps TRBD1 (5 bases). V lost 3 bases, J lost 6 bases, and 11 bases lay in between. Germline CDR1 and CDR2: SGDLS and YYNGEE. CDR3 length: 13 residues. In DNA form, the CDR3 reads TGTGCCAGCAGCGCCTGGGGCGAGGATACGCAGTATTTT. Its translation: CASSAWGEDTQYF. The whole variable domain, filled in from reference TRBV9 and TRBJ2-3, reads DSGVTQTPKHLITATGQRVTLRCSPRSGDLSVYWYQQSLDQGLQFLIQYYNGEERAKGNILERFSAQQFPDLHSELNLSSLELGDSALYFCASSAWGEDTQYFGPGTRLTVL.

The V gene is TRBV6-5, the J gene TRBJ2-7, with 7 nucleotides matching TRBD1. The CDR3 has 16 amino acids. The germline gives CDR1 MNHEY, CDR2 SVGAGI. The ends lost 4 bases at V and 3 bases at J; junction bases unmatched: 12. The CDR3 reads CASSSLGARGSYEQYF. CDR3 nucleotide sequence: TGTGCCAGCAGTTCCCTCGGGGCCAGGGGGAGCTACGAGCAGTACTTC.

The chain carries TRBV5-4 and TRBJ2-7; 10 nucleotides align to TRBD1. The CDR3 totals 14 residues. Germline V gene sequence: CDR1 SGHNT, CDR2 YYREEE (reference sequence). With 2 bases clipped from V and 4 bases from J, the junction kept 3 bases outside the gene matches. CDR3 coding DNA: TGTGCCAGCAGCTTCGGGACAGGGGATTACGAGCAGTACTTC. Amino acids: CASSFGTGDYEQYF.

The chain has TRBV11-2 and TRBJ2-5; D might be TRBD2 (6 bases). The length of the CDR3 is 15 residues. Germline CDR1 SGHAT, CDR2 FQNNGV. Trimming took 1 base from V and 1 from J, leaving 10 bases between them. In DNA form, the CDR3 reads TGTGCCAGCAGCTTAGGAGGGACTCTCCAAGAGACCCAGTACTTC. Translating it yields CASSLGGTLQETQYF.

For the CDR3, the DNA is TGTGCCAGCACCTATAGAGTCTCCTGGGCAGGGAGGGAGACCCAGTACTTC. Protein sequence: CASTYRVSWAGRETQYF. J is TRBJ2-5 and V is TRBV27; TRBD2 is a possible D gene (6 bases). The CDR3 has 17 amino acids. Germline-derived CDR1 and CDR2 are MNHEY and SMNVEV (reference sequence). V was cut by 7 bases and J by 5 bases, with 26 bases left in between.